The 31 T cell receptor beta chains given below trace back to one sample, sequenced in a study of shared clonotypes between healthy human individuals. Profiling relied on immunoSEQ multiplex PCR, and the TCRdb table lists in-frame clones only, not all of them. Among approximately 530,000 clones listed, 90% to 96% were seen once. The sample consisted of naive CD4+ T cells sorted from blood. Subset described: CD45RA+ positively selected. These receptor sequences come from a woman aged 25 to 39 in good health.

CDR3 loop: CASSLGAGGGPEAFF. CDR3 sequence (DNA): TGTGCCAGCAGCTTGGGGGCAGGGGGCGGCCCTGAAGCTTTCTTT. The chain combines TRBV5-5 with TRBJ1-1; TRBD1 agrees at 8 bases. This CDR3 contains 15 residues. Germline V gene lookup returns CDR1 SGHKS and CDR2 YYEKEE (reference sequence). V lost 0 bases to trimming and J lost 6 bases; unmatched junction nucleotides: 7. Filled out from reference TRBV5-5 and TRBJ1-1, the complete variable domain reads DAGVTQSPTHLIKTRGQQVTLRCSPISGHKSVSWYQQVLGQGPQFIFQYYEKEERGRGNFPDRFSARQFPNYSSELNVNALLLGDSALYLCASSLGAGGGPEAFFGQGTRLTVV.

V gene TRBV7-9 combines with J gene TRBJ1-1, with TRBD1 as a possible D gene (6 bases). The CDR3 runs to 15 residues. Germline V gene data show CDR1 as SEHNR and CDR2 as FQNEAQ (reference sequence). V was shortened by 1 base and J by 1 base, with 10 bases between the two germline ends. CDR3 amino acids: CASSLDRTANTEAFF. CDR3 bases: TGTGCCAGCAGCTTAGATAGGACAGCGAACACTGAAGCTTTCTTT.

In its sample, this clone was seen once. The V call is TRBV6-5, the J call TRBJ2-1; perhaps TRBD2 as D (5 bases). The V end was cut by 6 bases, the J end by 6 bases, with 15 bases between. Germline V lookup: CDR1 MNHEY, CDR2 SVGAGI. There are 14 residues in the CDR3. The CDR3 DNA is TGTGCCAGCAGGGGAAGGACTCAGTCCAATGAGCAGTTCTTC. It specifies CASRGRTQSNEQFF.

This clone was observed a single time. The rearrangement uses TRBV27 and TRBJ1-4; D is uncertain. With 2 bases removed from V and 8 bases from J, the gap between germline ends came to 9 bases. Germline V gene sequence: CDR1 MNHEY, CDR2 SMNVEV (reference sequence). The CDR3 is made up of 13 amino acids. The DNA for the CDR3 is TGTGCCAGCAGTTTAACCGACTACGAAAAACTGTTTTTT. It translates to CASSLTDYEKLFF. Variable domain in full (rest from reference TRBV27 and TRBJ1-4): EAQVTQNPRYLITVTGKKLTVTCSQNMNHEYMSWYRQDPGLGLRQIYYSMNVEVTDKGDVPEGYKVSRKEKRNFPLILESPSPNQTSLYFCASSLTDYEKLFFGSGTQLSVL.

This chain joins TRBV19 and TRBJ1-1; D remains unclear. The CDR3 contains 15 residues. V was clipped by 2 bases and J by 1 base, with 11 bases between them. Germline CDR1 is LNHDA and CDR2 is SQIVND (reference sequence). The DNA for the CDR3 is TGTGCCAGTAGTATAAGGACTAGCGGGAACACTGAAGCTTTCTTT. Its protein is CASSIRTSGNTEAFF.

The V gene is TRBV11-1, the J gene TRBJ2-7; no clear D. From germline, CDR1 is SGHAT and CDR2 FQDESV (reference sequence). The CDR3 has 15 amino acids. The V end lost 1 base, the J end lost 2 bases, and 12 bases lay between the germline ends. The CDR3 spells CASSLVYSPTYEQYF. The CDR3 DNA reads TGTGCCAGCAGCTTAGTTTACAGCCCAACCTACGAGCAGTACTTC. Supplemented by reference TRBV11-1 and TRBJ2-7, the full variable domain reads EAEVAQSPRYKITEKSQAVAFWCDPISGHATLYWYRQILGQGPELLVQFQDESVVDDSQLPKDRFSAERLKGVDSTLKIQPAELGDSAMYLCASSLVYSPTYEQYFGPGTRLTVT.

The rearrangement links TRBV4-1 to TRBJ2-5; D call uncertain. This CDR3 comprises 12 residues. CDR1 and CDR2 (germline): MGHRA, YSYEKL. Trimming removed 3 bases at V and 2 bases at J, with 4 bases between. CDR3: CASSHQQETQYF. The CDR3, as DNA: TGCGCCAGCAGCCATCAGCAAGAGACCCAGTACTTC.

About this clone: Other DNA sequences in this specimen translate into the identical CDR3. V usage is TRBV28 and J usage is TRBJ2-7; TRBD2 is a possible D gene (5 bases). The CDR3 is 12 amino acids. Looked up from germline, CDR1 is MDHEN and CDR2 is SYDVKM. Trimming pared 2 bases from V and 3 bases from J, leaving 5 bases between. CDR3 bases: TGTGCCAGCAGTTTAGCGGGCTACGAGCAGTACTTC. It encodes CASSLAGYEQYF.

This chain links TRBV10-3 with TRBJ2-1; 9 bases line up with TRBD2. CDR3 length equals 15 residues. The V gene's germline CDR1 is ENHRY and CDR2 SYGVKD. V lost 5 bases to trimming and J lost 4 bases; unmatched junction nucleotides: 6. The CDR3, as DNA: TGTGCCATCAGTTCAGCGGGAGGCTCATACAATGAGCAGTTCTTC. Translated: CAISSAGGSYNEQFF.

CDR3 sequence reads: CASSLRLNSNQPQHF. The CDR3 bases are TGTGCCAGCAGTTTAAGACTGAATAGCAATCAGCCCCAGCATTTT. The chain couples TRBV28 to TRBJ1-5, with D unclear. Germline-derived CDR1 and CDR2 are MDHEN and SYDVKM. CDR3 length equals 15 residues. V lost 2 bases and J 0 bases, leaving 8 bases between the germline ends.

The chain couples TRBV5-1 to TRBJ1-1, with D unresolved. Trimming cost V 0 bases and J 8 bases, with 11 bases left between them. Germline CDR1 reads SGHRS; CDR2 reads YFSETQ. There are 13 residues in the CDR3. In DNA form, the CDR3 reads TGCGCCAGCAGCTTGGCCGCGGCAGGCGAAGCTTTCTTT. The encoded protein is CASSLAAAGEAFF.

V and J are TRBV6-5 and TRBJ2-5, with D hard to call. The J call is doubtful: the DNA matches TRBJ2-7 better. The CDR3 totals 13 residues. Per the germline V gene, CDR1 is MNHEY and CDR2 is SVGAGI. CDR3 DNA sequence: TGTGCCAGCAGGCTAGGACCGGGTGGCGAGCAGTACTTC. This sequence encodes CASRLGPGGEQYF.

The CDR3, as DNA: TGTGCCAGCAGCCGGGCAGGGGCCGAGAGTGGCTACACCTTC. Protein: CASSRAGAESGYTF. The chain joins TRBV7-2 to TRBJ1-2; D might be TRBD1 (6 bases). V was cut by 5 bases and J by 7 bases, with 17 bases left in between. This CDR3 has 14 residues. The V gene's germline CDR1 is SGHTA and CDR2 FQGNSA.

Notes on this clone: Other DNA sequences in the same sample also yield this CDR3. CDR3 in DNA: TGTGCCAGCTCACCACTGGAGAACACTGAAGCTTTCTTT. This gives the protein CASSPLENTEAFF. This sequence joins TRBV18 and TRBJ1-1; D not resolved. Trimming removed 1 base from V and 1 base from J, with 4 bases in between. The germline V gene has CDR1 KGHSH and CDR2 LQKENI. The CDR3 covers 13 residues.

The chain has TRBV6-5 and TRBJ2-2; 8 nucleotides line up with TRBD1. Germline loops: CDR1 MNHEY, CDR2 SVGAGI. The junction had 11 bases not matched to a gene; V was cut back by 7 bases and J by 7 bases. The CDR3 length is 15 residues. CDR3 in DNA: TGTGCCAGCACACGAGGACAGGGAATCTTCGGGGAGCTGTTTTTT. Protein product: CASTRGQGIFGELFF.

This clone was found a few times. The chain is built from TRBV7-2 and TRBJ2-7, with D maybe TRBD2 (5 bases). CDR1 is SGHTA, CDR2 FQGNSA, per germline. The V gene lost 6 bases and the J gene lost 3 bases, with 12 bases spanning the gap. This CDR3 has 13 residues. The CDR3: CASSRGPLYEQYF. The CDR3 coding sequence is TGTGCCAGCAGTCGAGGGCCGCTCTACGAGCAGTACTTC.

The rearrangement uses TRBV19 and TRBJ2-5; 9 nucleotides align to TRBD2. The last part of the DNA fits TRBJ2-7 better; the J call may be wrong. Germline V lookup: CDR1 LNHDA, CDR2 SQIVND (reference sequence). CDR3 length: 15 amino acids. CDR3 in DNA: TGTGCCAGTAGCCCCCGGGCGGGAGGGCCCTACGAGCAGTACTTC. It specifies CASSPRAGGPYEQYF.

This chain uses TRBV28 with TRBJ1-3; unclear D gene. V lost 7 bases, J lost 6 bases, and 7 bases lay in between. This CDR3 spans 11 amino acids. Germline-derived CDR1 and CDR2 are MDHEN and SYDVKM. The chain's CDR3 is CASNSINTIYF. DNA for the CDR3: TGTGCCAGCAATTCCATAAACACCATATATTTT.

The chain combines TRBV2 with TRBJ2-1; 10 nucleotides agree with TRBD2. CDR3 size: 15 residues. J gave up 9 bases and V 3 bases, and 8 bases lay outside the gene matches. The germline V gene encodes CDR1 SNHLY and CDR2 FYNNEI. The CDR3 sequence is CASSDEAGGEVEQFF. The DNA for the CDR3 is TGTGCCAGCAGTGACGAAGCGGGAGGGGAGGTTGAGCAGTTCTTC.

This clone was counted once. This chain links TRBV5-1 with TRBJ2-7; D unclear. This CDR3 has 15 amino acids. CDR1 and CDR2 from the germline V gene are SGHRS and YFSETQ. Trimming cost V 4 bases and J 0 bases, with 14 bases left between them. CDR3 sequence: CASSPPGRTSYEQYF. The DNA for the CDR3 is TGCGCCAGCAGCCCGCCGGGCCGCACCTCCTACGAGCAGTACTTC.

The CDR3 loop is CASSPLEGGQAGEDNEQFF. CDR3 bases: TGTGCCAGCAGCCCCCTGGAAGGGGGACAAGCGGGAGAAGACAATGAGCAGTTCTTC. This chain connects TRBV7-3 to TRBJ2-1; 8 nucleotides align to TRBD2. The CDR3 contains 19 residues. V trimming: 5 bases; J trimming: 5 bases; junction bases outside the gene matches: 20. CDR1 and CDR2 (germline): SGHTA, FQGTGA. The whole variable domain, filled in from reference TRBV7-3 and TRBJ2-1, reads GAGVSQTPSNKVTEKGKYVELRCDPISGHTALYWYRQSLGQGPEFLIYFQGTGAADDSGLPNDRFFAVRPEGSVSTLKIQRTERGDSAVYLCASSPLEGGQAGEDNEQFFGPGTRLTVL.

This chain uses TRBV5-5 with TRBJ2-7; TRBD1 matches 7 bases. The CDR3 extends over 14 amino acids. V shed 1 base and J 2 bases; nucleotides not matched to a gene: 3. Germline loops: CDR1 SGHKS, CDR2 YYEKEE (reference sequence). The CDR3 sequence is CASSLWQGAYEQYF. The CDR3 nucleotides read TGTGCCAGCAGCTTGTGGCAGGGGGCCTACGAGCAGTACTTC.

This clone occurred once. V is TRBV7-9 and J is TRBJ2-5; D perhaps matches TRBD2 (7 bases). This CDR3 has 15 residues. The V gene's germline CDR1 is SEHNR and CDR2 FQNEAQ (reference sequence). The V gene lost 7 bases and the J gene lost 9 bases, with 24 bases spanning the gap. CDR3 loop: CASTSRGAPIDAQYF. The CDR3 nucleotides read TGTGCCAGCACAAGCCGGGGGGCCCCTATCGACGCCCAGTACTTC.

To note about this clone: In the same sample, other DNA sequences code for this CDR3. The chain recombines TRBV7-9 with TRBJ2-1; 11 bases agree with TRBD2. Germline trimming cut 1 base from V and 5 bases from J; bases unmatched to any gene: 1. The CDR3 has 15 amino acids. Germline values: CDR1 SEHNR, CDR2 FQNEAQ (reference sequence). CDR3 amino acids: CASSLGLAGNNEQFF. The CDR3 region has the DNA TGTGCCAGCAGCTTAGGACTAGCGGGGAACAATGAGCAGTTCTTC. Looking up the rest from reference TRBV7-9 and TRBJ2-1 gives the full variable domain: DTGVSQNPRHKITKRGQNVTFRCDPISEHNRLYWYRQTLGQGPEFLTYFQNEAQLEKSRLLSDRFSAERPKGSFSTLEIQRTEQGDSAMYLCASSLGLAGNNEQFFGPGTRLTVL.

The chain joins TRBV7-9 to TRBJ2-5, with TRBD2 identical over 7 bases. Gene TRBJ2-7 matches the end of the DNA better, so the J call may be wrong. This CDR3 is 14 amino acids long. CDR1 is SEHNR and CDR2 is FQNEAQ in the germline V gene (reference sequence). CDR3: CASSPAGAGYEQYF. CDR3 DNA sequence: TGTGCCAGCAGCCCCGCGGGAGCGGGGTACGAGCAGTACTTC.

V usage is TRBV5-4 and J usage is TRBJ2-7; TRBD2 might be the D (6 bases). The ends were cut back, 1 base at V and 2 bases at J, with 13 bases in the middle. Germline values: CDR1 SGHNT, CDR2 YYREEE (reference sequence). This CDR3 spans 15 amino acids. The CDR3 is CASSLSGRTAYEQYF. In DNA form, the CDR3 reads TGTGCCAGCAGCTTGTCCGGGAGAACCGCCTACGAGCAGTACTTC.

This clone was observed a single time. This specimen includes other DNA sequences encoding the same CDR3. The CDR3 sequence is CASSLSSSYNSPLHF. CDR3 DNA sequence: TGTGCCAGCAGCTTGTCCAGCTCCTATAATTCACCCCTCCACTTT. The chain combines TRBV7-9 with TRBJ1-6; D is unclear. V was clipped by 3 bases and J by 0 bases, with 6 bases between them. Germline loops: CDR1 SEHNR, CDR2 FQNEAQ (reference sequence). CDR3 length: 15 amino acids.

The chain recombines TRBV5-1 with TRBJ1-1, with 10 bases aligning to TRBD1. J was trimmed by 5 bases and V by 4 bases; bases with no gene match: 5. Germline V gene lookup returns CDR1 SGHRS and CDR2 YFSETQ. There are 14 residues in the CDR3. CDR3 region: CASSPGTGETEAFF. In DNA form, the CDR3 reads TGCGCCAGCAGCCCCGGGACAGGGGAGACTGAAGCTTTCTTT. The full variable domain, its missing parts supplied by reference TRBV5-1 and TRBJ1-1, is KAGVTQTPRYLIKTRGQQVTLSCSPISGHRSVSWYQQTPGQGLQFLFEYFSETQRNKGNFPGRFSGRQFSNSRSEMNVSTLELGDSALYLCASSPGTGETEAFFGQGTRLTVV.

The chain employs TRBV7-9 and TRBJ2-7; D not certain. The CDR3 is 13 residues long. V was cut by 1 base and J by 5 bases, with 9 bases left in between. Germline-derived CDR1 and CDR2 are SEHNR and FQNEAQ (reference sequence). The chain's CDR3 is CASSLVERNEQYF. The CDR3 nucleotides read TGTGCCAGCAGCTTAGTCGAGAGGAACGAGCAGTACTTC.

The CDR3: CASSTTASGANVLTF. DNA of the CDR3: TGTGCCAGTAGTACGACAGCCTCTGGGGCCAACGTCCTGACTTTC. This sequence joins TRBV19 and TRBJ2-6; perhaps TRBD1 as D (5 bases). V lost 4 bases to trimming and J lost 0 bases, with 7 bases between them. The CDR3 spans 15 residues. Germline V gene lookup returns CDR1 LNHDA and CDR2 SQIVND (reference sequence).

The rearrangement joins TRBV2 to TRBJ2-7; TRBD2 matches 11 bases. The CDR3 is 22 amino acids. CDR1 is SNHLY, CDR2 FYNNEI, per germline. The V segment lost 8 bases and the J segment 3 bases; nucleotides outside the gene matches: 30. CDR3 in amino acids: CASSSQGQRKKLAGAPDYEQYF. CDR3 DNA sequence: TGTGCCAGCTCTTCCCAGGGACAACGGAAGAAACTAGCGGGGGCCCCCGACTACGAGCAGTACTTC. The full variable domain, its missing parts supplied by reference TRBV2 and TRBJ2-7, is EPEVTQTPSHQVTQMGQEVILRCVPISNHLYFYWYRQILGQKVEFLVSFYNNEISEKSEIFDDQFSVERPDGSNFTLKIRSTKLEDSAMYFCASSSQGQRKKLAGAPDYEQYFGPGTRLTVT.